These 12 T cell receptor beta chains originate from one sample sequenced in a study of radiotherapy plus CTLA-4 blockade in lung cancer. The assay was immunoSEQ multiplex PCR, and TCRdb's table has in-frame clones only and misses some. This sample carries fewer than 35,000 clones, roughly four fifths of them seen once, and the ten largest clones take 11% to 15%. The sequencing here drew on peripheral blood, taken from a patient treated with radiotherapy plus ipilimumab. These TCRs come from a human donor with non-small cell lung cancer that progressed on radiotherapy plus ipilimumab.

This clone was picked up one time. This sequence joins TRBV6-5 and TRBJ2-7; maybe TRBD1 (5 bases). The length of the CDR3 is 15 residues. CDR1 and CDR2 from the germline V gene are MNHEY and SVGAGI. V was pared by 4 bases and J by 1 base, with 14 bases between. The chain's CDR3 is CASSLGKGASYEQYF. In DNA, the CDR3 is TGTGCCAGCAGTTTGGGCAAAGGGGCTTCCTACGAGCAGTACTTC.

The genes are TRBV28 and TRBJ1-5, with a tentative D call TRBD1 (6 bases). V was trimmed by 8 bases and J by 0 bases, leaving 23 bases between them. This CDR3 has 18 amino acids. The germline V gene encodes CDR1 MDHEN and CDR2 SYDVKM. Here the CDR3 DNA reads TGTGCCAGCGGGCGCGGGACAAAGCACCGCCTTAGCAATCAGCCCCAGCATTTT. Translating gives CASGRGTKHRLSNQPQHF.

Here the CDR3 reads CASSLGARQGNTEAFF. DNA for the CDR3: TGTGCCAGCAGCTTGGGAGCACGACAGGGGAACACTGAAGCTTTCTTT. The V call is TRBV5-6, the J call TRBJ1-1, with 7 bases lining up with TRBD1. Germline lookup yields CDR1 SGHDT and CDR2 YYEEEE. V shed 0 bases, J shed 1 base, and the junction held 6 bases outside the gene matches. The CDR3 is 16 residues long.

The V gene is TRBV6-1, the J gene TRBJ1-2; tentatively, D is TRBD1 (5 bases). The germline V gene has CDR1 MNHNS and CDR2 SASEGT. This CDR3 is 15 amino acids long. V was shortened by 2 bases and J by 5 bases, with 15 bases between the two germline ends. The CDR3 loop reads CASSEWWQGSYGYTF. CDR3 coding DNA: TGTGCCAGCAGTGAATGGTGGCAGGGATCATATGGCTACACCTTC.

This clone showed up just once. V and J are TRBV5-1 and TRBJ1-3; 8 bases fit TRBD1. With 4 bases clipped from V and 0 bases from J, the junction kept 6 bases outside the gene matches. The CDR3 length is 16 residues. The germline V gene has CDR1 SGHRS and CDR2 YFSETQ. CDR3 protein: CASSPGQESSGNTIYF. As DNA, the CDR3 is TGCGCCAGCAGCCCGGGACAGGAGTCCTCTGGAAACACCATATATTTT.

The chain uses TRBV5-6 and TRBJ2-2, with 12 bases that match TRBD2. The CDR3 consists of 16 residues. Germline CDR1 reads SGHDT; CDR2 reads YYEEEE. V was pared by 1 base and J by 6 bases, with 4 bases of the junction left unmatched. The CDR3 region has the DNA TGTGCCAGCAGCTTGTGGGCTAGCGGGAGGGCCGGGGAGCTGTTTTTT. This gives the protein CASSLWASGRAGELFF. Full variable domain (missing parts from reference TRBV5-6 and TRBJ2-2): DAGVTQSPTHLIKTRGQQVTLRCSPKSGHDTVSWYQQALGQGPQFIFQYYEEEERQRGNFPDRFSGHQFPNYSSELNVNALLLGDSALYLCASSLWASGRAGELFFGEGSRLTVL.

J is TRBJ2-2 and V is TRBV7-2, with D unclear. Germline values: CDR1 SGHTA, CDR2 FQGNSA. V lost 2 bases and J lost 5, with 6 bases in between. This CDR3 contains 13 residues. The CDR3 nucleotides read TGTGCCAGCAGCTTATTGAGGACCGGGGAGCTGTTTTTT. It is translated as CASSLLRTGELFF.

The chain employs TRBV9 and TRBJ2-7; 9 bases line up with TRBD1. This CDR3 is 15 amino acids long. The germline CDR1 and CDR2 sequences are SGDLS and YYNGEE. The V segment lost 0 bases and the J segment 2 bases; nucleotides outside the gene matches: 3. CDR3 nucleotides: TGTGCCAGCAGCGTAGGGACAGGGGTTACCTACGAGCAGTACTTC. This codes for CASSVGTGVTYEQYF. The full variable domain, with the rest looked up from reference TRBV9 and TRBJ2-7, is DSGVTQTPKHLITATGQRVTLRCSPRSGDLSVYWYQQSLDQGLQFLIQYYNGEERAKGNILERFSAQQFPDLHSELNLSSLELGDSALYFCASSVGTGVTYEQYFGPGTRLTVT.

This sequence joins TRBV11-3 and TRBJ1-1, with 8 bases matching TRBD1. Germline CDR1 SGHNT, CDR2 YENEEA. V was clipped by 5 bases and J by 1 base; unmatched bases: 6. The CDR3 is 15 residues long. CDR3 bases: TGTGCCAGCAGCCCACGACAGGGGTCGAACACTGAAGCTTTCTTT. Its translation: CASSPRQGSNTEAFF.

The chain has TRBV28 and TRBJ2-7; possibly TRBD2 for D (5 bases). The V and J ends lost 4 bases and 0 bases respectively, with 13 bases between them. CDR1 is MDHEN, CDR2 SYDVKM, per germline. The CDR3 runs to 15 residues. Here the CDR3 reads CASSYPGGPSYEQYF. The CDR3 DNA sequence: TGTGCCAGCAGTTACCCAGGCGGGCCCTCCTACGAGCAGTACTTC. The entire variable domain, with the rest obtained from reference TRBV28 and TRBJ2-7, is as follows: DVKVTQSSRYLVKRTGEKVFLECVQDMDHENMFWYRQDPGLGLRLIYFSYDVKMKEKGDIPEGYSVSREKKERFSLILESASTNQTSMYLCASSYPGGPSYEQYFGPGTRLTVT.

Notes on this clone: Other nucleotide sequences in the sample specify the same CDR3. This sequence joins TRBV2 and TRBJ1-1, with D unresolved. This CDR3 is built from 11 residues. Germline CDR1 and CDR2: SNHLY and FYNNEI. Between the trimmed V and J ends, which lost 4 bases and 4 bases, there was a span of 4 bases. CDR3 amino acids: CASSGRTEAFF. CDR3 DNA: TGTGCCAGCAGTGGGCGCACTGAAGCTTTCTTT.

The CDR3 sequence: CASSFPTGGGGYTF. For the CDR3, the DNA is TGTGCCAGCAGCTTCCCGACAGGGGGGGGAGGCTACACCTTC. The chain uses TRBV7-2 and TRBJ1-2; TRBD1 aligns across 9 bases. The germline CDR1 and CDR2 sequences are SGHTA and FQGNSA. Trimming took 3 bases from V and 8 from J; bases not matched to a gene: 7. CDR3 length equals 14 residues.